A selection of T cell receptor beta chains follows, all from one sample in a study of identical twins. TCRdb fed the 5' RACE reads into MiXCR, producing one record per CDR3 protein. The sample lists 700,000 to 950,000 distinct CDR3 sequences; approximately 13% were seen once. The same data also contributed to another study, on yellow fever vaccine responses in identical twins.

The sequenced sample consisted of PBMCs. The source is a woman aged 18-35 years in good health. The CDR3 runs from the conserved cysteine through the conserved F or W. A D gene is named only where the DNA matches it firmly. Only some rows state a clone size, as once, few, many or a class for expanded clones.

>few|TRBJ2-3|NA|TRBV28
CASSLRGLDTQYF
TGTGCCAGCAGTTTACGTGGTTTAGATACGCAGTATTTT
>few|TRBJ2-5|NA|TRBV7-9
CASSVASQETQYF
TGTGCCAGCAGCGTAGCAAGTCAAGAGACCCAGTACTTC
>few|TRBJ2-3|NA|TRBV7-8
CASSLVPWDSTDTQYF
TGTGCCAGCAGCTTAGTGCCCTGGGACAGCACAGATACGCAGTATTTT
>NA|TRBJ1-4|TRBD1|TRBV11-1
CASSPGRRTGSEKLFF
TGTGCCAGCAGCCCTGGCCGTCGGACAGGGAGTGAAAAACTGTTTTTT
>NA|TRBJ2-7|TRBD2|TRBV20-1
CSARGGLHGPTYEQYF
TGCAGTGCTAGGGGAGGGCTCCATGGGCCGACCTACGAGCAGTACTTC
>NA|TRBJ2-1|NA|TRBV11-3
CASSRLVGDGEQFF
TGTGCCAGCAGCCGTCTGGTGGGGGATGGTGAGCAGTTCTTC
>NA|TRBJ2-5|NA|TRBV10-3
CAIKWTAAEETQYF
TGTGCCATCAAGTGGACGGCCGCGGAAGAGACCCAGTACTTC
>many|TRBJ2-2|TRBD1|TRBV27
CASSLDLWTGGNTGELFF
TGTGCCAGCAGTTTAGATCTTTGGACAGGGGGCAACACCGGGGAGCTGTTTTTT
>few|TRBJ2-3|TRBD2|TRBV3-1
CASSQDRGGPFTDTQYF
TGTGCCAGCAGCCAAGATCGCGGGGGGCCCTTCACAGATACGCAGTATTTT
>few|TRBJ2-1|TRBD1|TRBV6-1
CASSATGQWRNNEQFF
TGTGCCAGCAGTGCCACGGGACAGTGGAGAAACAATGAGCAGTTCTTC
>many|TRBJ2-2|TRBD2|TRBV4-1
CASSQDRAGGRGTGELFF
TGCGCCAGCAGCCAAGATAGGGCGGGGGGCCGAGGCACCGGGGAGCTGTTTTTT
>few|TRBJ2-1|TRBD2|TRBV28
CASSGEPTRDYLYNEQFF
TGTGCCAGCTCGGGGGAGCCGACCCGGGACTACCTATACAATGAGCAGTTCTTC
>NA|TRBJ2-3|TRBD2|TRBV11-2
CASSKTSGTSTDTQYF
TGTGCCAGCAGCAAGACTAGCGGTACTAGCACAGATACGCAGTATTTT
>NA|TRBJ1-5|NA|TRBV4-1
CASSQAQGSNQPQHF
TGCGCCAGCAGCCAAGCCCAGGGGAGCAATCAGCCCCAGCATTTT